The rows below give T cell receptor beta chains drawn from one sample of a study of PD-1 blockade in classical Hodgkin lymphoma. Repertoires were generated with immunoSEQ multiplex PCR, while TCRdb's copy carries only in-frame clones and drops some. The profile shows under 20,000 clones, approximately 84% of them singletons. Source: peripheral blood mononuclear cells (PBMCs), taken at baseline. Receptors were obtained from a human donor with classical Hodgkin lymphoma. Both conserved end residues are part of each CDR3. D genes are given only for firm matches. The listing skips clone size in some rows; elsewhere it reads once, few, many or a size class.

J | length | V | D | size | DNA | CDR3
TRBJ2-3 | 12 | TRBV9 | - | once | TGTGCCAGCAGCGACTACACAGATACGCAGTATTTT | CASSDYTDTQYF
TRBJ1-2 | 13 | TRBV10-3 | - | - | TGTGCCTTAACGGCAGGGCCTAACTATGGCTACACCTTC | CALTAGPNYGYTF
TRBJ1-1 | 13 | TRBV11-2 | - | few | TGTGCCAGCAGCCTCAGGACCAACACTGAAGCTTTCTTT | CASSLRTNTEAFF
TRBJ2-3 | 14 | TRBV10-1 | - | - | TGCGCCAGCAGTGATCCAGGAAGCACAGATACGCAGTATTTT | CASSDPGSTDTQYF
TRBJ1-2 | 16 | TRBV6-6 | TRBD1 | - | TGTGCCAGCAGTCCTAGGGACAGGGGGTTCCCCTATGGCTACACCTTC | CASSPRDRGFPYGYTF
TRBJ1-2 | 12 | TRBV7-2 | TRBD1 | - | TGTGCCAGCGAGGGACAGAACTATGGCTACACCTTC | CASEGQNYGYTF
TRBJ2-5 | 15 | TRBV7-2 | TRBD1 | - | TGTGCCAGCAGCCAAGGACAGGGGACCCAGGAGACCCAGTACTTC | CASSQGQGTQETQYF
TRBJ2-5 | 13 | TRBV7-2 | - | - | TGTGCCAGCGTCCGGGGGTTGGGGGAGACCCAGTACTTC | CASVRGLGETQYF
TRBJ2-2 | 14 | TRBV30 | TRBD1 | - | TGTGCCTGCAAACAGGGGGCAGGTACCGGGGAGCTGTTTTTT | CACKQGAGTGELFF
TRBJ2-5 | 15 | TRBV6-5 | TRBD2 | - | TGTGCCAGCAGTTACGGTCTAGCGGGGGGAGAGACCCAGTACTTC | CASSYGLAGGETQYF
TRBJ2-5 | 11 | TRBV5-8 | - | - | TGTGCCAGCAGCTTGGAGGAGACCCAGTACTTC | CASSLEETQYF